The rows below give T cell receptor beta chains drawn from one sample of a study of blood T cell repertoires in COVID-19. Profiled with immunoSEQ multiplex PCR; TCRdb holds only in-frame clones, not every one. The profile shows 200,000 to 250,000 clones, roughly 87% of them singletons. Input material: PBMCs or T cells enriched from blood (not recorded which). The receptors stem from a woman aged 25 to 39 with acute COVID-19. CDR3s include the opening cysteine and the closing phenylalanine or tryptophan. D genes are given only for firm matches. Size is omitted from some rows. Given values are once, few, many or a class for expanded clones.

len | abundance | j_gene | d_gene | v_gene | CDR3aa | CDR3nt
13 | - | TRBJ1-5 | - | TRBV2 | CASNRQESQPQHF | TGTGCCAGCAATCGGCAGGAATCCCAGCCCCAGCATTTT
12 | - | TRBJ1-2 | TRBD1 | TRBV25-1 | CASSGTGHGYTF | TGTGCCAGCAGTGGGACAGGGCATGGCTACACCTTC
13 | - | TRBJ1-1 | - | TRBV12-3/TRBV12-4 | CASSLTGNTEAFF | TGTGCCAGCAGTTTAACGGGGAACACTGAAGCTTTCTTT
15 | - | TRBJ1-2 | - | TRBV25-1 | CASSEVNGRSLGYTF | TGTGCCAGCAGTGAGGTTAACGGTCGGAGCCTGGGCTACACCTTC
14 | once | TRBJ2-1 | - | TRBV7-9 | CASSLLGIGAPRLF | TGTGCCAGCAGCTTACTAGGGATAGGGGCCCCGCGTCTCTTC
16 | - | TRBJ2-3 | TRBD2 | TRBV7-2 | CASSLDSSGSSHTQYF | TGTGCCAGCAGCTTGGATAGTAGCGGGAGCTCCCATACGCAGTATTTT
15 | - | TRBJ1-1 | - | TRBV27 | CASKSTTARNTEAFF | TGTGCCAGCAAAAGTACGACAGCGAGGAACACTGAAGCTTTCTTT
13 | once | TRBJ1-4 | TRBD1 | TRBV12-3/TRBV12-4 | CASVRGQGEKLFF | TGTGCCAGCGTTCGCGGACAGGGTGAAAAACTGTTTTTT
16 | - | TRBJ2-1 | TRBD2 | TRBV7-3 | CASSLRAGVGHNEQFF | TGTGCCAGCAGCCTCCGAGCGGGAGTCGGCCACAATGAGCAGTTCTTC
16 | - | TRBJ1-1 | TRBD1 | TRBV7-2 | CASSWNTGALNTEAFF | TGTGCCAGCAGCTGGAATACAGGGGCCCTGAACACTGAAGCTTTCTTT
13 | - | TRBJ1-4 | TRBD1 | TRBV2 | CASRDSENEKLFF | TGTGCCAGCCGGGACAGCGAGAATGAAAAACTGTTTTTT
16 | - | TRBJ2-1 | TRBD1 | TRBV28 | CASSFVRTGVNNEQFF | TGTGCCAGCAGTTTCGTGAGGACAGGAGTAAACAATGAGCAGTTCTTC
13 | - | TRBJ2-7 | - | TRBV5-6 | CASSLKQTGEQYF | TGTGCCAGCAGCTTGAAGCAAACTGGCGAGCAGTACTTC
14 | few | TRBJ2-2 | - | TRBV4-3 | CASSQVANTGELFF | TGCGCCAGCAGCCAAGTAGCAAACACCGGGGAGCTGTTTTTT
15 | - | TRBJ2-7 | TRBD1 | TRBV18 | CASSNFTGVSSEQYF | TGTGCCAGCTCAAATTTTACAGGGGTATCGTCCGAGCAGTACTTC
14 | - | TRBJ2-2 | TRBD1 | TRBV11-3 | CASRSGQGTGELFF | TGTGCCAGCAGATCAGGACAGGGCACCGGGGAGCTGTTTTTT
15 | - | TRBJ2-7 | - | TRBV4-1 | CASSQVLAALHEQYF | TGCGCCAGCAGCCAAGTGTTAGCGGCGCTCCACGAGCAGTACTTC
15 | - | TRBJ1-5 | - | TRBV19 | CASNALQGVEQPQHF | TGTGCCAGTAACGCACTACAGGGAGTGGAACAGCCCCAGCATTTT
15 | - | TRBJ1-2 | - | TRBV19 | CASSTNAGVENGYTF | TGTGCCAGTAGTACGAACGCAGGGGTGGAGAATGGCTACACCTTC
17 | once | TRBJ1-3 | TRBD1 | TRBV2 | CASSGRDRETPGNTIYF | TGTGCCAGCAGTGGACGGGACAGGGAAACTCCAGGAAACACCATATATTTT
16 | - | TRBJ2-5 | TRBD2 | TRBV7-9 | CASSGLAGVKGETQYF | TGTGCCAGCAGCGGACTAGCGGGGGTCAAGGGGGAGACCCAGTACTTC
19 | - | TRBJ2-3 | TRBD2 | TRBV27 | CASSRITGLAGTSTDTQYF | TGTGCCAGCAGTCGGATTACTGGACTAGCGGGGACTAGCACAGATACGCAGTATTTT
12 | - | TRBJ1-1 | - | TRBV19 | CASSMTGGEAFF | TGTGCCAGTAGTATGACGGGGGGAGAAGCTTTCTTT
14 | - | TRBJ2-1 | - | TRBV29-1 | CSVDATALHNEQFF | TGCAGCGTAGATGCAACAGCTCTCCACAATGAGCAGTTCTTC
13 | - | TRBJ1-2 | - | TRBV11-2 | CASSLWEGSGYTF | TGTGCCAGCAGCTTATGGGAGGGTAGTGGCTACACCTTC
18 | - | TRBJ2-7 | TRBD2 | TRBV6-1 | CASSEAGASGRVTYEQYF | TGTGCCAGCAGTGAAGCGGGAGCTAGCGGGAGAGTCACGTACGAGCAGTACTTC
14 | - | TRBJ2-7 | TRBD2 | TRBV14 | CASSHLAGGYEQYF | TGTGCCAGCAGCCACCTAGCGGGGGGCTACGAGCAGTACTTC
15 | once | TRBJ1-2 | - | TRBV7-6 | CASSLAGSGYYGYTF | TGTGCCAGCAGCTTAGCGGGATCGGGGTACTATGGCTACACCTTC
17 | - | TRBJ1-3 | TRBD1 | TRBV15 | CATSSPGQGVSGNTIYF | TGTGCCACCAGCAGCCCGGGACAGGGGGTCTCTGGAAACACCATATATTTT
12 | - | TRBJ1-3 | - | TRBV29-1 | CSATASGNTIYF | TGCAGTGCTACAGCCTCTGGAAACACCATATATTTT
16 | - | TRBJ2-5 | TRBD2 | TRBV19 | CASSTVGTSVQETQYF | TGTGCCAGTAGTACGGTGGGGACTAGCGTCCAAGAGACCCAGTACTTC
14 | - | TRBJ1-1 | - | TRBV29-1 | CSVLLMSGSTEAFF | TGCAGCGTACTGTTGATGTCGGGGAGCACTGAAGCTTTCTTT
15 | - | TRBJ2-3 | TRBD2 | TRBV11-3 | CASSLGVAGTDTQYF | TGTGCCAGCAGCTTAGGAGTAGCGGGAACAGATACGCAGTATTTT
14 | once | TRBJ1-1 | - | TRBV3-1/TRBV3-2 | CASSQATIDTEAFF | TGTGCCAGCAGCCAAGCGACAATTGACACTGAAGCTTTCTTT
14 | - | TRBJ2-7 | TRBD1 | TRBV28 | CASSFPGQGYEQYF | TGTGCCAGCAGTTTTCCGGGACAGGGGTACGAGCAGTACTTC
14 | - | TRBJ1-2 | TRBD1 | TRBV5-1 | CASSLGGTDYGYTF | TGCGCCAGCAGCTTGGGAGGGACAGACTATGGCTACACCTTC
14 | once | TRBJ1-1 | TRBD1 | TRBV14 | CASSLGQQSTEAFF | TGTGCCAGCAGCCTGGGACAGCAATCGACTGAAGCTTTCTTT
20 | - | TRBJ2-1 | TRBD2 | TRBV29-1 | CSVEDLSSGGPLSSYNEQFF | TGCAGCGTTGAAGATCTTTCTAGCGGGGGACCCTTGAGCTCCTACAATGAGCAGTTCTTC
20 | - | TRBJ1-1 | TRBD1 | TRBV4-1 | CASSQERDKIAPGQRNEAFF | TGCGCCAGCAGCCAAGAAAGAGATAAGATCGCCCCGGGACAGCGAAATGAAGCTTTCTTT
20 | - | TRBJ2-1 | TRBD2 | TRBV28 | CASSRQGLAGGESSYNEQFF | TGTGCCAGCAGTCGCCAGGGACTAGCGGGGGGAGAAAGCTCCTACAATGAGCAGTTCTTC
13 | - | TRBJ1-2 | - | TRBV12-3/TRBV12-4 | CASSLAGGSGYTF | TGTGCCAGCAGTTTGGCGGGGGGAAGTGGCTACACCTTC
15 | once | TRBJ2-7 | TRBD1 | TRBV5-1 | CASSPPGQGLYEQYF | TGCGCCAGCAGCCCCCCCGGACAGGGATTATACGAGCAGTACTTC
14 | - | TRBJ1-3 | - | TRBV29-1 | CSVARESSGNTIYF | TGCAGCGTTGCGCGGGAGAGCTCTGGAAACACCATATATTTT
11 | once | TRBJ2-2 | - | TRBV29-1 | CSALLTGELFF | TGCAGCGCCCTATTGACCGGGGAGCTGTTTTTT
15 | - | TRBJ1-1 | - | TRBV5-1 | CASSLDRSANTEAFF | TGCGCCAGCAGCTTGGACAGGAGCGCGAACACTGAAGCTTTCTTT
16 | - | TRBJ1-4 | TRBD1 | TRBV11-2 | CASSWGQGATNEKLFF | TGTGCCAGCAGCTGGGGACAGGGGGCAACTAATGAAAAACTGTTTTTT
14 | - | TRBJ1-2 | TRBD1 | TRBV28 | CASSAPQGAGGYTF | TGTGCCAGCAGTGCTCCACAGGGGGCTGGTGGCTACACCTTC
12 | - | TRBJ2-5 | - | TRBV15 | CATGREGAAQYF | TGTGCCACCGGCCGGGAGGGGGCCGCCCAGTACTTC
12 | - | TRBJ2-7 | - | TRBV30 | CAAGHHANEQYF | TGTGCCGCTGGGCACCACGCCAACGAGCAGTACTTC
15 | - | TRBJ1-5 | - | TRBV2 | CASSEEATVNQPQHF | TGTGCCAGCAGTGAAGAAGCGACAGTCAATCAGCCCCAGCATTTT
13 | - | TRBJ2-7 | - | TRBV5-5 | CASSLDRAYEQYF | TGTGCCAGCAGCTTGGACAGAGCCTACGAGCAGTACTTC
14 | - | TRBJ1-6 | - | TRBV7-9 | CASSKHDTQGALHF | TGTGCCAGCAGCAAACATGATACCCAAGGGGCCCTCCACTTT
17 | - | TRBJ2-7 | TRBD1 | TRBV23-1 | CASSQEGTGEFSYEQYF | TGCGCCAGCAGCCAAGAGGGGACAGGGGAGTTCTCCTACGAGCAGTACTTC
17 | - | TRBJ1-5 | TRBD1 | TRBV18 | CASSPPRAGGAGQPQHF | TGTGCCAGCTCACCACCGCGAGCAGGGGGCGCCGGTCAGCCCCAGCATTTT
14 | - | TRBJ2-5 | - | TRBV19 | CASSPSPQEKTQYF | TGTGCCAGTAGTCCATCTCCCCAGGAAAAGACCCAGTACTTC
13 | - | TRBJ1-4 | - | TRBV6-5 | CASQGSTAEKLFF | TGTGCCAGCCAGGGGTCGACGGCTGAAAAACTGTTTTTT
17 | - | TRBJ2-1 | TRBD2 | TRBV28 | CASSRTSGLGGWHEQFF | TGTGCCAGCAGTAGGACTAGCGGGCTCGGTGGTTGGCATGAGCAGTTCTTC